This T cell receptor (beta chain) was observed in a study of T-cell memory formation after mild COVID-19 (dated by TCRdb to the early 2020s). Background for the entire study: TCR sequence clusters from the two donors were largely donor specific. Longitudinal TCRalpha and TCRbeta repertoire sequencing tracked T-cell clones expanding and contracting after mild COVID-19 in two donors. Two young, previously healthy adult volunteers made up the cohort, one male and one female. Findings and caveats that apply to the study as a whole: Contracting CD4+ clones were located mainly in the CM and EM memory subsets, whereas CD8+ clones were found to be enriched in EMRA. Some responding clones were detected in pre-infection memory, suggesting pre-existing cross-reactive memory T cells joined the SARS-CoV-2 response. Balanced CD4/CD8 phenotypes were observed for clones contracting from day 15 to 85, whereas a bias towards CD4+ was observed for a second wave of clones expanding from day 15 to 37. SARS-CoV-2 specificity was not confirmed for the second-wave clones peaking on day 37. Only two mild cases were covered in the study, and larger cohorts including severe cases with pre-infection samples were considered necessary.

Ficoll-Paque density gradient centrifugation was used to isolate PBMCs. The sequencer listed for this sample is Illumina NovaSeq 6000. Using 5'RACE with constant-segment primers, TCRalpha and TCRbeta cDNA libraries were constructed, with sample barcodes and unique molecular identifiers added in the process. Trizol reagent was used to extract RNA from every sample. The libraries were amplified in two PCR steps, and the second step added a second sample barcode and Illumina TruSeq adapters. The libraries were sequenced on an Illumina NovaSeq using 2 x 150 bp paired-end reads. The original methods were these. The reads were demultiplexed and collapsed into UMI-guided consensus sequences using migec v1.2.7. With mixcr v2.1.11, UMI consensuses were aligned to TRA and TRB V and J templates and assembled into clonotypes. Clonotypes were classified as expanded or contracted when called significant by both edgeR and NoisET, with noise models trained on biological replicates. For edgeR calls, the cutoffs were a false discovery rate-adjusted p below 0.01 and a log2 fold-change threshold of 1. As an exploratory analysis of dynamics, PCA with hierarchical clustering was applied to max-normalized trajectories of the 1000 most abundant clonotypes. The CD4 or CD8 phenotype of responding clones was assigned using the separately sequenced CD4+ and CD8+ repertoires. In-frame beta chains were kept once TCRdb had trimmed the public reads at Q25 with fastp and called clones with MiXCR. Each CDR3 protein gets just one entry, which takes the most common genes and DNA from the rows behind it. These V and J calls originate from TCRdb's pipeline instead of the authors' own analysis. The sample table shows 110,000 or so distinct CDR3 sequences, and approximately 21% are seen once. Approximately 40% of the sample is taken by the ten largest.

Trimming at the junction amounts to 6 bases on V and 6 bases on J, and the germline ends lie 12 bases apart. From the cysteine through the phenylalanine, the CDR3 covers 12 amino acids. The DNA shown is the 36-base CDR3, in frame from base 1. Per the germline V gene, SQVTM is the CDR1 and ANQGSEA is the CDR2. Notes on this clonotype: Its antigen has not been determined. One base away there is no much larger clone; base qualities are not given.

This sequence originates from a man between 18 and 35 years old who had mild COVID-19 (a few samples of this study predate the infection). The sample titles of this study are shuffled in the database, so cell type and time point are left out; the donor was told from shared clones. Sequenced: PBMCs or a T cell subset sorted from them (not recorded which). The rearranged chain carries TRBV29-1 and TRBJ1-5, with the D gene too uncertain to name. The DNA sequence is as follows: TGCAGCGTGAGGACGGGTGGTCAGCCCCAGCATTTT. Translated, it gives CSVRTGGQPQHF.